This entry features one T cell receptor beta chain sequence. What it binds is not known. The record originates from a study of T cell responses to AZD1222 COVID-19 vaccine. Study observations and caveats: Donors in the cohort were predominantly white British and more often female, and clonal diversity was possibly underestimated.

This CDR3 is 18 amino acids long. Germline trimming cut 1 base from V and 6 bases from J; bases unmatched to any gene: 11. The germline gives CDR1 LGHNT, CDR2 FRNRAP. Data came from immunoSEQ multiplex PCR; TCRdb stores just in-frame clones and leaves some out. The table includes approximately 190,000 clones, approximately 92% detected once. Material: peripheral blood, obtained 28 days after the second dose of the MenACWY control vaccine. This clonotype was sampled from an adult who received the MenACWY meningococcal vaccine as a control. V is TRBV12-5 and J is TRBJ1-4; TRBD1 aligns across 10 bases. The CDR3 region has the DNA TGTGCTAGTGGTTTGGCCAGCTTCTACGGGACAGGGGATGAAAAACTGTTTTTT. It yields the protein CASGLASFYGTGDEKLFF. The variable domain in full, with the rest retrieved from reference TRBV12-5 and TRBJ1-4, is DARVTQTPRHKVTEMGQEVTMRCQPILGHNTVFWYRQTMMQGLELLAYFRNRAPLDDSGMPKDRFSAEMPDATLATLKIQPSEPRDSAVYFCASGLASFYGTGDEKLFFGSGTQLSVL.